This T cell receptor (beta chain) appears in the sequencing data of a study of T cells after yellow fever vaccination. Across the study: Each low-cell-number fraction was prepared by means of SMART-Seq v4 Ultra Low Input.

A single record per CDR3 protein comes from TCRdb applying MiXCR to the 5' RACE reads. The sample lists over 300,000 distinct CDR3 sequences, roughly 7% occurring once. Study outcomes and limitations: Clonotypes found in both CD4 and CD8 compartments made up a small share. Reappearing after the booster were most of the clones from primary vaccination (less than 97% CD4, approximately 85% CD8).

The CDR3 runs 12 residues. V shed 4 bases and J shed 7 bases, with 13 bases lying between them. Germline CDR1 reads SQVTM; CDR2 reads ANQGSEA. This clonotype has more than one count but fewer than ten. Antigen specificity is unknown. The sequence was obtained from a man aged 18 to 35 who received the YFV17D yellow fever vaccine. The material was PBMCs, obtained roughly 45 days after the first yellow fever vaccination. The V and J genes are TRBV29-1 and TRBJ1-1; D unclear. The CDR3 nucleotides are TGCAGCGTTGTCACGGATTTTAATGAAGCTTTCTTT. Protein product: CSVVTDFNEAFF.